What follows are 27 T cell receptor beta chains derived from one specimen sequenced in a study of cytomegalovirus exposure and HLA in healthy donors. With 60 Vbeta and 13 Jbeta primers, the PCR was carried out. The data were produced by immunoSEQ multiplex PCR, yet TCRdb's version contains in-frame clones alone and is incomplete. The data hold about 76,000 clones, with roughly 73% observed a single time. Sequenced material: PBMCs. Source of these receptors: a woman between 35 and 50 years old in good health and CMV-seropositive.

The gene calls are TRBV28 and TRBJ1-5; no reliable D call. Trimming cost V 9 bases and J 4 bases, with 16 bases left between them. Germline loops: CDR1 MDHEN, CDR2 SYDVKM. The CDR3 sequence is 14 residues long. Written as DNA, the CDR3 is TGTGCCAGTGTCTGGACTGCTTCTAATCAGCCCCAGCATTTT. The encoded protein is CASVWTASNQPQHF.

The chain has TRBV7-8 and TRBJ1-5, with D possibly matching TRBD1 (6 bases). CDR1 SGHVS and CDR2 FQNEAQ come from the germline V gene. Trimming removed 1 base from V and 2 bases from J, with 6 bases in between. The CDR3 sequence is 14 residues long. CDR3 DNA sequence: TGTGCCAGCAGCTTAGACAGGGGCAATCAGCCCCAGCATTTT. As protein: CASSLDRGNQPQHF.

The rearrangement joins TRBV15 to TRBJ1-4, with 11 bases identical to TRBD1. Trimming took 4 bases from V and 4 from J; bases not matched to a gene: 14. Per the germline V gene, CDR1 is LNHNV and CDR2 is YYDKDF (reference sequence). The CDR3 is 19 residues long. CDR3 nucleotide sequence: TGTGCCACCAGCAACTTTTGGGGGACAGGGGGTCAGATTAATGAAAAACTGTTTTTT. It translates to CATSNFWGTGGQINEKLFF.

This chain links TRBV25-1 with TRBJ2-1; 8 nucleotides line up with TRBD1. The CDR3 runs 14 residues. Germline assignment: CDR1 MGHDK and CDR2 SYGVNS. V lost 7 bases, J lost 0 bases, and 2 bases stayed unmatched. CDR3 protein: CASIGTGSYNEQFF. CDR3 nucleotides: TGTGCCAGCATCGGGACAGGCTCCTACAATGAGCAGTTCTTC. The full variable domain, completed using reference TRBV25-1 and TRBJ2-1, is EADIYQTPRYLVIGTGKKITLECSQTMGHDKMYWYQQDPGMELHLIHYSYGVNSTEKGDLSSESTVSRIRTEHFPLTLESARPSHTSQYLCASIGTGSYNEQFFGPGTRLTVL.

The chain links TRBV6-5 to TRBJ2-2; unclear D gene. The CDR3 has 13 residues. V was clipped by 6 bases and J by 6 bases, with 11 bases between them. Germline CDR1 is MNHEY and CDR2 is SVGAGI. DNA for the CDR3: TGTGCCAGCAGGATATACGGAGCCGGGGAGCTGTTTTTT. It specifies CASRIYGAGELFF.

The chain recombines TRBV6-1 with TRBJ1-2, with 8 bases that match TRBD1. The CDR3 is 14 residues long. Unmatched junction bases numbered 5, after V lost 3 bases and J lost 5 bases. From germline, CDR1 is MNHNS and CDR2 SASEGT. CDR3 loop: CASSEDRVLYGYTF. As DNA, the CDR3 is TGTGCCAGCAGTGAGGACAGGGTTTTGTATGGCTACACCTTC.

The rearrangement links TRBV18 to TRBJ1-4; a possible D gene is TRBD1 (5 bases). This CDR3 spans 15 amino acids. Germline CDR1 KGHSH, CDR2 LQKENI. Trimming stripped 2 bases from V and 4 bases from J, with 11 bases between. CDR3 sequence (DNA): TGTGCCAGCTCACCAGAGGCAGGGTATAATGAAAAACTGTTTTTT. Its translation: CASSPEAGYNEKLFF. Full variable domain (remainder filled in from reference TRBV18 and TRBJ1-4): NAGVMQNPRHLVRRRGQEARLRCSPMKGHSHVYWYRQLPEEGLKFMVYLQKENIIDESGMPKERFSAEFPKEGPSILRIQQVVRGDSAAYFCASSPEAGYNEKLFFGSGTQLSVL.

The CDR3 loop is CASKRQSEQYF. CDR3 in DNA: TGTGCCAGCAAGCGGCAGAGCGAGCAGTACTTC. This rearrangement joins TRBV7-9 to TRBJ2-7; D is possibly TRBD2 (5 bases). Germline V gene data show CDR1 as SEHNR and CDR2 as FQNEAQ (reference sequence). V was shortened by 7 bases and J by 6 bases, with 10 bases between the two germline ends. The CDR3 extends over 11 amino acids.

This clone was counted a few times. The chain uses TRBV5-1 and TRBJ2-3, with D possibly TRBD1 on 6 matching bases. The CDR3 contains 13 residues. V was clipped by 2 bases and J by 5 bases, with 9 bases between them. Germline lookup yields CDR1 SGHRS and CDR2 YFSETQ. CDR3 bases: TGCGCCAGCAGCTTACGAGGGGGAGATACGCAGTATTTT. Protein sequence: CASSLRGGDTQYF.

V is TRBV7-9 and J is TRBJ1-1; 10 nucleotides agree with TRBD1. V shed 6 bases, J shed 0 bases, and the junction held 7 bases outside the gene matches. The CDR3 has 16 residues. Per germline, CDR1 SEHNR and CDR2 FQNEAQ (reference sequence). The CDR3 region is CASSPRQGALNTEAFF. The CDR3, as DNA: TGTGCCAGCAGTCCGAGACAGGGGGCCTTGAACACTGAAGCTTTCTTT.

The genes are TRBV4-3 and TRBJ2-7, with 12 bases fitting TRBD1. The CDR3 extends over 15 amino acids. Per the germline V gene, CDR1 is LGHNA and CDR2 is YSLEER. V lost 5 bases, J lost 6 bases, and 8 bases stayed unmatched. The CDR3 nucleotides are TGCGCCAGCAGCTCCGGGACAGGGGGCGTCTCCGAGCAGTACTTC. Translated: CASSSGTGGVSEQYF.

This clone was seen only once. CDR3 region: CASSQGGLGGNTEAFF. The DNA for the CDR3 is TGCGCCAGCAGCCAAGGCGGTCTGGGGGGGAACACTGAAGCTTTCTTT. This chain uses TRBV4-1 with TRBJ1-1; the D gene is possibly TRBD1 (5 bases). The CDR3 totals 16 residues. Germline CDR1 MGHRA, CDR2 YSYEKL. V was cut by 1 base and J by 1 base, with 13 bases left in between.

V and J are TRBV7-9 and TRBJ2-2, with a possible D match to TRBD1 (5 bases). Germline V gene lookup returns CDR1 SEHNR and CDR2 FQNEAQ (reference sequence). Trimming took off 5 bases at V and 4 bases at J, with 8 bases between the two ends. The CDR3 totals 13 residues. CDR3 residues: CASSEDSTGELFF. For the CDR3, the DNA is TGTGCCAGCAGCGAAGACAGCACCGGGGAGCTGTTTTTT.

The chain uses TRBV7-8 and TRBJ1-5; no definite D call. Between the trimmed V and J ends, which lost 5 bases and 4 bases, there was a span of 15 bases. The germline CDR1 and CDR2 sequences are SGHVS and FQNEAQ. CDR3 size: 15 residues. The CDR3 is CASSTRTEGNQPQHF. CDR3 bases: TGTGCCAGCAGCACCCGGACGGAGGGAAATCAGCCCCAGCATTTT.

The J gene is TRBJ1-2, the V gene TRBV7-2, with TRBD1 identical over 7 bases. This CDR3 has 12 residues. V was clipped by 4 bases and J by 6 bases; unmatched bases: 2. CDR1 and CDR2 (germline): SGHTA, FQGNSA. The CDR3 region has the DNA TGTGCCAGCAGCTATGGGACAGATGGCTACACCTTC. Translated, it gives CASSYGTDGYTF.

The V gene is TRBV28, the J gene TRBJ1-2; D unresolved. The CDR3 runs to 12 residues. With 5 bases removed from V and 4 bases from J, the gap between germline ends came to 8 bases. The V gene's germline CDR1 is MDHEN and CDR2 SYDVKM. The chain's CDR3 is CASSAQRYGYTF. The CDR3 DNA is TGTGCCAGCAGTGCCCAGCGCTATGGCTACACCTTC.

This chain links TRBV18 with TRBJ2-6; D gene uncertain. This CDR3 contains 17 residues. Trimming stripped 1 base from V and 2 bases from J, with 12 bases between. Germline V lookup: CDR1 KGHSH, CDR2 LQKENI. This CDR3 reads CASSPLSILPGANVLTF. CDR3 coding DNA: TGTGCCAGCTCACCACTGAGTATACTCCCTGGGGCCAACGTCCTGACTTTC. Supplemented by reference TRBV18 and TRBJ2-6, the full variable domain reads NAGVMQNPRHLVRRRGQEARLRCSPMKGHSHVYWYRQLPEEGLKFMVYLQKENIIDESGMPKERFSAEFPKEGPSILRIQQVVRGDSAAYFCASSPLSILPGANVLTFGAGSRLTVL.

This clone has just a few counts. V is TRBV28 and J is TRBJ1-5; TRBD1 agrees at 7 bases. This CDR3 region has 15 residues. V gave up 1 base and J gave up 4 bases; unmatched junction bases: 4. Germline CDR1 MDHEN, CDR2 SYDVKM. In nucleotides, the CDR3 is TGTGCCAGCAGTTTATCCGACAGGGCGAATCAGCCCCAGCATTTT. It codes for CASSLSDRANQPQHF.

This clone was counted only a few times. The chain has TRBV28 and TRBJ2-2, with D possibly matching TRBD1 (6 bases). CDR1 and CDR2 from the germline V gene are MDHEN and SYDVKM. The CDR3 is made up of 16 amino acids. With 5 bases removed from V and 4 bases from J, the gap between germline ends came to 17 bases. This chain's CDR3 is CASSRGSNRVTGELFF. CDR3 sequence (DNA): TGTGCCAGCAGTCGCGGCTCGAACAGGGTCACCGGGGAGCTGTTTTTT.

The chain has TRBV28 and TRBJ1-5, with D possibly being TRBD1 (6 bases). V dropped 5 bases and J dropped 0 bases, with 11 bases sitting between them. Germline-derived CDR1 and CDR2 are MDHEN and SYDVKM. The CDR3 spans 15 residues. Here the CDR3 DNA reads TGTGCCAGCAGTCTCAGACAGGATAGCAATCAGCCCCAGCATTTT. Its translation: CASSLRQDSNQPQHF. Using reference TRBV28 and TRBJ1-5 for the parts outside the CDR3, the full variable domain is DVKVTQSSRYLVKRTGEKVFLECVQDMDHENMFWYRQDPGLGLRLIYFSYDVKMKEKGDIPEGYSVSREKKERFSLILESASTNQTSMYLCASSLRQDSNQPQHFGDGTRLSIL.

The CDR3 DNA is TGTGCCAGCAGCTTGGCGGGGAGGTTCGAGACCCAGTACTTC. Amino acids: CASSLAGRFETQYF. The rearrangement joins TRBV7-2 to TRBJ2-5; tentative D call: TRBD2 (6 bases). CDR3 length equals 14 residues. V shed 3 bases and J shed 5 bases, with 13 bases lying between them. Germline-derived CDR1 and CDR2 are SGHTA and FQGNSA.

The chain carries TRBV5-1 and TRBJ1-2, with D possibly matching TRBD1 (5 bases). V lost 5 bases and J 10 bases, leaving 18 bases between the germline ends. This CDR3 spans 13 amino acids. CDR1 is SGHRS, CDR2 YFSETQ, per germline. In DNA, the CDR3 is TGCGCCAGCAGGGGGGGAATCGGGGACGCCTACACCTTC. As protein: CASRGGIGDAYTF. The full variable domain, completed using reference TRBV5-1 and TRBJ1-2, is KAGVTQTPRYLIKTRGQQVTLSCSPISGHRSVSWYQQTPGQGLQFLFEYFSETQRNKGNFPGRFSGRQFSNSRSEMNVSTLELGDSALYLCASRGGIGDAYTFGSGTRLTVV.

There are a few counts of this clone. The gene calls are TRBV18 and TRBJ1-2; TRBD1 might be the D (6 bases). This CDR3 region has 13 residues. Germline CDR1 KGHSH, CDR2 LQKENI. Trimming left V 4 bases short and J 8 bases short, with 14 bases between. The CDR3 DNA is TGTGCCAGCTCACTCGACAGGCGTAGGGGCTACACCTTC. This codes for CASSLDRRRGYTF.

This chain links TRBV4-1 with TRBJ2-1; a possible D gene is TRBD2 (7 bases). V lost 0 bases and J 8 bases, leaving 20 bases between the germline ends. Germline V gene data show CDR1 as MGHRA and CDR2 as YSYEKL. This CDR3 spans 17 amino acids. CDR3 sequence reads: CASSQEGGLPYLDEQFF. In DNA form, the CDR3 reads TGCGCCAGCAGCCAAGAAGGGGGACTACCGTATTTGGATGAGCAGTTCTTC.

This clone was seen a handful of times. The rearrangement links TRBV29-1 to TRBJ1-2; 9 bases are shared with TRBD1. CDR1 and CDR2 from the germline V gene are SQVTM and ANQGSEA. After removal of 3 bases from V and 6 bases from J, the junction contained 11 bases not matched to a gene. This CDR3 region has 15 residues. CDR3 sequence (DNA): TGCAGCGTTGACTCCCCATGGGGACAGGGAGATGGCTACACCTTC. Protein sequence: CSVDSPWGQGDGYTF.

This clone has only a few counts. The genes are TRBV9 and TRBJ2-2; D might be TRBD2 (6 bases). This CDR3 contains 15 residues. Germline V gives CDR1 SGDLS, CDR2 YYNGEE. V lost 4 bases to trimming and J lost 7 bases, with 17 bases between them. CDR3 amino acids: CASSPTGVDGGELFF. The CDR3 region has the DNA TGTGCCAGCAGCCCCACGGGGGTAGATGGCGGGGAGCTGTTTTTT. The variable domain in full, completed from reference TRBV9 and TRBJ2-2, reads DSGVTQTPKHLITATGQRVTLRCSPRSGDLSVYWYQQSLDQGLQFLIQYYNGEERAKGNILERFSAQQFPDLHSELNLSSLELGDSALYFCASSPTGVDGGELFFGEGSRLTVL.

The V gene is TRBV4-3, the J gene TRBJ2-7, with D uncertain. The CDR3 spans 15 residues. Germline values: CDR1 LGHNA, CDR2 YSLEER. Trimming took 0 bases from V and 2 from J, leaving 11 bases between them. Here the CDR3 DNA reads TGCGCCAGCAGCCAAGATCCCGGTCCTGCCTACGAGCAGTACTTC. Its translation: CASSQDPGPAYEQYF.